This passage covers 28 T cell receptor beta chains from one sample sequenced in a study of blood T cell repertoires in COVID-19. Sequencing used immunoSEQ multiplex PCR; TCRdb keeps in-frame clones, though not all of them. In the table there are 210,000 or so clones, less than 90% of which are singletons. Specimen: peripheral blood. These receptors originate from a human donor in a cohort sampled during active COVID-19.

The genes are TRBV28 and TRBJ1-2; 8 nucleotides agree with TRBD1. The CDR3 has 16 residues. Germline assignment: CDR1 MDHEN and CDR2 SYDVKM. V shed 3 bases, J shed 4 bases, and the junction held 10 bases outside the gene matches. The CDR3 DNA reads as TGTGCCAGCAGTTTCTTCGACGGCAGGGGGCCCTATGGCTACACCTTC. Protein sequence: CASSFFDGRGPYGYTF.

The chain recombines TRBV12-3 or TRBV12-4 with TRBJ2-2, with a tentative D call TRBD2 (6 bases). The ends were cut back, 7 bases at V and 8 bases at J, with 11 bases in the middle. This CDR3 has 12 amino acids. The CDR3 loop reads CASIRTMGELFF. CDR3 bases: TGTGCCAGCATCCGGACTATGGGGGAGCTGTTTTTT.

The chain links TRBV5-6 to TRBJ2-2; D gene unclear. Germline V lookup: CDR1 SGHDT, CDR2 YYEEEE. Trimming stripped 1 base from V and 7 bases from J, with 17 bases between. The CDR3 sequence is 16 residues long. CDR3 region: CASSLYSVGGGGELFF. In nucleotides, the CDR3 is TGTGCCAGCAGCTTGTATTCGGTCGGTGGCGGCGGGGAGCTGTTTTTT.

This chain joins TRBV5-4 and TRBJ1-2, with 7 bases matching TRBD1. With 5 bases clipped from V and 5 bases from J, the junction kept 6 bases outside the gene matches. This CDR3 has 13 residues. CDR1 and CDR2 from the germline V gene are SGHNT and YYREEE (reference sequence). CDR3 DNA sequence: TGTGCCAGCAGGGAGCAGGGGGATTATGGCTACACCTTC. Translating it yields CASREQGDYGYTF. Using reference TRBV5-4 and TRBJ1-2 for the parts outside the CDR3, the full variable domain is ETGVTQSPTHLIKTRGQQVTLRCSSQSGHNTVSWYQQALGQGPQFIFQYYREEENGRGNFPPRFSGLQFPNYSSELNVNALELDDSALYLCASREQGDYGYTFGSGTRLTVV.

This CDR3 is CASSYSFGGQETQYF. CDR3 DNA: TGTGCCAGCAGTTACTCATTCGGGGGACAAGAGACCCAGTACTTC. V and J are TRBV6-2 or TRBV6-3 and TRBJ2-5; TRBD2 might be the D (6 bases). CDR1 is MNHEY, CDR2 SVGEGT, per germline. The ends were cut back, 0 bases at V and 2 bases at J, with 10 bases in the middle. The CDR3 is 15 amino acids.

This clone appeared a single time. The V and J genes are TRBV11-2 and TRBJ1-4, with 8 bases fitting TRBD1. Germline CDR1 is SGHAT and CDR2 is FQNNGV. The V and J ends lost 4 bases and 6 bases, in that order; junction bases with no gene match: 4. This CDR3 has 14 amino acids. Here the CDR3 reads CASSSRQGYEKLFF. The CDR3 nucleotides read TGTGCCAGCAGCTCCAGACAGGGGTATGAAAAACTGTTTTTT.

CDR3 residues: CASSEDRSTNEKLFF. CDR3 coding DNA: TGTGCCAGTAGTGAGGACAGATCAACTAATGAAAAACTGTTTTTT. The rearrangement joins TRBV19 to TRBJ1-4; D possibly corresponds to TRBD1 (6 bases). Germline lookup yields CDR1 LNHDA and CDR2 SQIVND (reference sequence). The V end was cut by 5 bases, the J end by 0 bases, with 10 bases between. This CDR3 has 15 amino acids.

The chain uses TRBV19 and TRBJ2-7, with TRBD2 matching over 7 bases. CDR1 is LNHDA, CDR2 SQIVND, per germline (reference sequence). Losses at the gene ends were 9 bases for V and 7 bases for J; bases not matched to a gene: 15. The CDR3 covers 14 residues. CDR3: CARGIYRGLGEQYV. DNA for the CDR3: TGTGCCAGGGGGATATATCGCGGACTAGGGGAGCAGTACGTC.

In DNA form, the CDR3 reads TGTGCCAGCAGAGACAGGGGGCTAAACACTGAAGCTTTCTTT. Its protein product is CASRDRGLNTEAFF. This chain connects TRBV6-5 to TRBJ1-1; 10 bases fit TRBD1. The CDR3 contains 14 residues. V was pared by 6 bases and J by 2 bases, with 3 bases of the junction left unmatched. CDR1 is MNHEY and CDR2 is SVGAGI in the germline V gene.

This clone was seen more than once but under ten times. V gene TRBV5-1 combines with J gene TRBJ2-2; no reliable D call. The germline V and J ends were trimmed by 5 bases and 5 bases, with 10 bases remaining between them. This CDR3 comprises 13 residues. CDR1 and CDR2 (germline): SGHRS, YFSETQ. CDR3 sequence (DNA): TGCGCCAGCAGTTCTACGTGGACCGGGGAGCTGTTTTTT. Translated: CASSSTWTGELFF.

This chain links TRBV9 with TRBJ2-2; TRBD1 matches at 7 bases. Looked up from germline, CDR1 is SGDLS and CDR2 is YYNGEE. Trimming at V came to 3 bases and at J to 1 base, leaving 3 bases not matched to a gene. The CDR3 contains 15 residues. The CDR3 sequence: CASSARDRNTGELFF. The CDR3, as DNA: TGTGCCAGCAGCGCCCGGGACAGGAACACCGGGGAGCTGTTTTTT.

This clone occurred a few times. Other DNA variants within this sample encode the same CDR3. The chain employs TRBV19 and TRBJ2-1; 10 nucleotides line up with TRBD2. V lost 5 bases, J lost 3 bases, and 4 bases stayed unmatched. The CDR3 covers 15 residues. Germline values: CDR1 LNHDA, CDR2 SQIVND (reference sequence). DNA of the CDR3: TGTGCCAGTAGTCCCAGGACTAGCGGCTACAATGAGCAGTTCTTC. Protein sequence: CASSPRTSGYNEQFF.

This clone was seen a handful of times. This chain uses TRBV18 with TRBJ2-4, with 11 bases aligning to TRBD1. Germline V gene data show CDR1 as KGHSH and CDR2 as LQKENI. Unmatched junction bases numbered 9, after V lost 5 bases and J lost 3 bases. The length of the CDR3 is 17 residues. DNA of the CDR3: TGTGCCAGCTCAGCGGACAGGGGGCTGAGAGGCAAAAACATTCAGTACTTC. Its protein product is CASSADRGLRGKNIQYF.

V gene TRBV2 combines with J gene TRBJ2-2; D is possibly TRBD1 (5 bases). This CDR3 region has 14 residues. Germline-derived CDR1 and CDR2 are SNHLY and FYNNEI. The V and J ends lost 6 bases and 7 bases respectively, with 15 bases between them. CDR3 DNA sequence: TGTGCCAGCAGGCTGTCAGGGCAGGTCGGGGAGCTGTTTTTT. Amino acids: CASRLSGQVGELFF.

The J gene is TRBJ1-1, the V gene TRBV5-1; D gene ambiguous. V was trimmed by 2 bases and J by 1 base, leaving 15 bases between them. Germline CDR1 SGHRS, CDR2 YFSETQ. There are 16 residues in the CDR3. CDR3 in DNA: TGCGCCAGCAGCTTTTCCCACGTAGGAGGGAACACTGAAGCTTTCTTT. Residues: CASSFSHVGGNTEAFF.

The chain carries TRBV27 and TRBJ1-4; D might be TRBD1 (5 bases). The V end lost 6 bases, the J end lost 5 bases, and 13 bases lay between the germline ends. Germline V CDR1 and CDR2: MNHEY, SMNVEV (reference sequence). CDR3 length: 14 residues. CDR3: CASRLRGGNEKLFF. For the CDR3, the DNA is TGTGCCAGCAGGCTGCGGGGGGGGAATGAAAAACTGTTTTTT.

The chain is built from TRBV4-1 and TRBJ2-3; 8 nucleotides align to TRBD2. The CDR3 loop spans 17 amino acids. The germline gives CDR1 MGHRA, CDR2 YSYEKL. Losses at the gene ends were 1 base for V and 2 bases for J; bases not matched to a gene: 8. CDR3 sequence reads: CASSQGVAGSVTDTQYF. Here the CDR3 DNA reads TGCGCCAGCAGCCAAGGGGTAGCGGGGTCGGTCACAGATACGCAGTATTTT.

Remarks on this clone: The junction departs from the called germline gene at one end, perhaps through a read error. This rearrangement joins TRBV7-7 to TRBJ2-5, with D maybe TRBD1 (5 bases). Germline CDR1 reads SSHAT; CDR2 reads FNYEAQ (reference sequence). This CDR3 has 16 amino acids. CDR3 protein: CASSLSGAARQETQYF. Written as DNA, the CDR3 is TGTGCTAGCAGCTTATCTGGGGCCGCCAGGCAAGAGACCCAGTACTTC. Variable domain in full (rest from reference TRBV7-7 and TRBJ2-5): GAGVSQSPRYKVTKRGQDVTLRCDPISSHATLYWYQQALGQGPEFLTYFNYEAQPDKSGLPSDRFSAERPEGSISTLTIQRTEQRDSAMYRCASSLSGAARQETQYFGPGTRLLVL.

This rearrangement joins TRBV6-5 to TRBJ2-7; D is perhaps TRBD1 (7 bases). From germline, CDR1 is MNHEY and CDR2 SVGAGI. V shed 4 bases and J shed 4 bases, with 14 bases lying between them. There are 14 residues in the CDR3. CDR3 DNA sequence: TGTGCCAGCAGTTCTACGACAGGGAGGTACGAGCAGTACGTC. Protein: CASSSTTGRYEQYV.

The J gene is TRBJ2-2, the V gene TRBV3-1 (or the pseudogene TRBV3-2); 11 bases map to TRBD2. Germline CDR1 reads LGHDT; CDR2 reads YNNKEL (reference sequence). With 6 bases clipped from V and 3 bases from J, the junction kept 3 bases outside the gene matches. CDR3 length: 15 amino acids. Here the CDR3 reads CASRLSGRDTGELFF. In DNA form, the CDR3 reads TGTGCCAGCAGACTTAGCGGGAGGGACACCGGGGAGCTGTTTTTT.

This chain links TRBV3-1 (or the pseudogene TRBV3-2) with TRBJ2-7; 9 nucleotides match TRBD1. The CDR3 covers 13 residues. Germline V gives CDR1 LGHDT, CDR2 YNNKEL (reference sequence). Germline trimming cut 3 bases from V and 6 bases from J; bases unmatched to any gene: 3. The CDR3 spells CASSHRGQGEQYF. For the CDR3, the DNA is TGTGCCAGCAGCCATAGGGGACAGGGCGAGCAGTACTTC.

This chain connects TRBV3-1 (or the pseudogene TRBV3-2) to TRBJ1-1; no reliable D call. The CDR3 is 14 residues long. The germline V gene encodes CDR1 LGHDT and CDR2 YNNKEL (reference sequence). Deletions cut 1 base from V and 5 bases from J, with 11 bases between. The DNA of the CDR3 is TGTGCCAGCAGCCAAGTCCCGGGAAGGACTGAAGCTTTCTTT. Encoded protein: CASSQVPGRTEAFF.

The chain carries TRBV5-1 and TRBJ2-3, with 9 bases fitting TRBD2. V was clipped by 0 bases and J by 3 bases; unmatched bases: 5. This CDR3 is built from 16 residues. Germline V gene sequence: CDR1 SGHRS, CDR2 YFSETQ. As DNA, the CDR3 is TGCGCCAGCAGCTTGGATAGCGGGAGTGGGACAGATACGCAGTATTTT. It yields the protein CASSLDSGSGTDTQYF.

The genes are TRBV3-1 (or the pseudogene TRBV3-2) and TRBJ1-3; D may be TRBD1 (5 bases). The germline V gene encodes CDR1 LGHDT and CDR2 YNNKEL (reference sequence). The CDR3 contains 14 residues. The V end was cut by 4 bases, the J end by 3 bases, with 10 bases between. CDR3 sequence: CASSRGGYGNTIYF. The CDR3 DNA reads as TGTGCCAGCAGCCGGGGGGGATATGGAAACACCATATATTTT.

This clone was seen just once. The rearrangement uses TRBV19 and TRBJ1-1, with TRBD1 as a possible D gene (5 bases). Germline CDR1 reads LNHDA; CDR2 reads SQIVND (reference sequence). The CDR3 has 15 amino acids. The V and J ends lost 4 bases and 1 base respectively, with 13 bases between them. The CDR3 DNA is TGTGCCAGTAGTACTTCAGGGTCGCCGAACACTGAAGCTTTCTTT. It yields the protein CASSTSGSPNTEAFF.

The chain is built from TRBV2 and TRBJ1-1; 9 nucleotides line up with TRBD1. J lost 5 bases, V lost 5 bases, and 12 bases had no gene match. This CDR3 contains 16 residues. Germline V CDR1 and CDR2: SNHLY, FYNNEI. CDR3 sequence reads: CASSLPGQGLRTEAFF. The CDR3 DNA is TGTGCCAGCAGTTTGCCGGGACAGGGTCTCCGGACTGAAGCTTTCTTT.

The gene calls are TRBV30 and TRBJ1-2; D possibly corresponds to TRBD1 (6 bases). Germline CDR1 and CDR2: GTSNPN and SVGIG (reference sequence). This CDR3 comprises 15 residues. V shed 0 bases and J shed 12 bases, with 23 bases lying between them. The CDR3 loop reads CAWSVPLVEAGAHTF. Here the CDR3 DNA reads TGTGCCTGGAGTGTACCTCTCGTCGAAGCAGGGGCCCACACCTTC.

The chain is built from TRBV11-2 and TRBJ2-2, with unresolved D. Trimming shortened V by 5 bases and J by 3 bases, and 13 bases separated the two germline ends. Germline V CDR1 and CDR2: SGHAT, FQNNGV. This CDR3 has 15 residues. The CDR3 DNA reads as TGTGCCAGCAGCCTAACGTCCCTGGACACCGGGGAGCTGTTTTTT. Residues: CASSLTSLDTGELFF.